The 18 T cell receptor beta chains below were found in one sample sequenced in a study of blood T cell repertoires in COVID-19. TCRdb's table, derived via immunoSEQ multiplex PCR, lists solely in-frame clones and lacks some. The sample records just under 350,000 clones, approximately 87% being singletons. What was sequenced was peripheral blood. These receptors all come from a woman aged 50 to 65 with COVID-19, enrolled during active disease.

The rearrangement joins TRBV5-1 to TRBJ2-7; TRBD2 matches 16 bases. This CDR3 has 16 residues. V was clipped by 8 bases and J by 5 bases; unmatched bases: 10. In germline, CDR1 is SGHRS, CDR2 YFSETQ. The CDR3 loop reads CARGLAGGPGKNEQYF. CDR3 coding DNA: TGCGCCAGGGGACTAGCGGGAGGGCCGGGTAAAAACGAGCAGTACTTC.

The chain has TRBV12-5 and TRBJ1-2; no firm D call. Per germline, CDR1 LGHNT and CDR2 FRNRAP. The CDR3 is made up of 15 amino acids. V was shortened by 5 bases and J by 5 bases, with 18 bases between the two germline ends. The CDR3 DNA sequence: TGTGCTAGTGGTCCCCCCGGTAAGGGAGGTTATGGCTACACCTTC. Its translation is CASGPPGKGGYGYTF.

The gene calls are TRBV7-6 and TRBJ1-2; maybe TRBD1 (6 bases). Germline CDR1 and CDR2: SGHVS and FNYEAQ. The CDR3 runs 17 residues. Trimming shortened V by 1 base and J by 2 bases, and 17 bases separated the two germline ends. CDR3 in amino acids: CASSLGPTGSGNYGYTF. The CDR3, as DNA: TGTGCCAGCAGCTTAGGCCCCACAGGGTCGGGGAACTATGGCTACACCTTC. Looking up the rest from reference TRBV7-6 and TRBJ1-2 gives the full variable domain: GAGVSQSPRYKVTKRGQDVALRCDPISGHVSLYWYRQALGQGPEFLTYFNYEAQQDKSGLPNDRFSAERPEGSISTLTIQRTEQRDSAMYRCASSLGPTGSGNYGYTFGSGTRLTVV.

The chain couples TRBV21-1 to TRBJ2-5; the table's D call, TRBD1, was not checked against the DNA. TRBV21-1 corresponds to a pseudogene. The CDR3 runs 19 residues. The CDR3 region has the DNA TGTGCCAGCAGCACTAAACCCCTCCCCGAAGTACAGCCCCAAGAGACCCAGTACTTC. Translating gives CASSTKPLPEVQPQETQYF.

This chain joins TRBV7-8 and TRBJ1-5; TRBD1 agrees at 11 bases. CDR3 length: 15 amino acids. J was trimmed by 4 bases and V by 5 bases; bases with no gene match: 4. Germline assignment: CDR1 SGHVS and CDR2 FQNEAQ. The CDR3 spells CASSLGQGANQPQHF. The CDR3 DNA is TGTGCCAGCAGCCTCGGACAGGGGGCGAATCAGCCCCAGCATTTT.

The chain is built from TRBV3-1 (or the pseudogene TRBV3-2) and TRBJ1-1; D remains ambiguous. The CDR3 contains 14 residues. Germline-derived CDR1 and CDR2 are LGHDT and YNNKEL (reference sequence). Trimming took 4 bases from V and 0 from J, leaving 9 bases between them. This chain's CDR3 is CASSPYLMNTEAFF. For the CDR3, the DNA is TGTGCCAGCAGCCCCTACCTGATGAACACTGAAGCTTTCTTT.

The rearrangement joins TRBV9 to TRBJ1-1, with D uncertain. With 5 bases removed from V and 4 bases from J, the gap between germline ends came to 18 bases. The germline V gene has CDR1 SGDLS and CDR2 YYNGEE. The CDR3 is 15 residues long. In DNA, the CDR3 is TGTGCCAGCAGTCCCCGGGAAGGGTGGGCCACTGAAGCTTTCTTT. Protein: CASSPREGWATEAFF.

This chain connects TRBV30 to TRBJ1-1; TRBD1 matches 7 bases. The CDR3 extends over 14 amino acids. V was clipped by 4 bases and J by 0 bases; unmatched bases: 5. The V gene's germline CDR1 is GTSNPN and CDR2 SVGIG (reference sequence). In DNA form, the CDR3 reads TGTGCCTGGACAAAGGGACAGATGAACACTGAAGCTTTCTTT. Protein: CAWTKGQMNTEAFF.

The chain couples TRBV6-5 to TRBJ2-3; the match to TRBD1 covers 8 bases. The germline V gene encodes CDR1 MNHEY and CDR2 SVGAGI. The CDR3 loop spans 13 amino acids. With 7 bases clipped from V and 6 bases from J, the junction kept 6 bases outside the gene matches. CDR3 residues: CASKQGAIDTQYF. The CDR3 nucleotides are TGTGCCAGCAAGCAGGGGGCGATTGATACGCAGTATTTT.

The chain uses TRBV5-1 and TRBJ2-1; D possibly corresponds to TRBD2 (6 bases). CDR3 size: 16 residues. CDR1 and CDR2 from the germline V gene are SGHRS and YFSETQ. The germline V and J ends were trimmed by 0 bases and 4 bases, with 14 bases remaining between them. CDR3 DNA sequence: TGCGCCAGCAGCTTGGATTTTTCCGGGGGATACAATGAGCAGTTCTTC. This sequence encodes CASSLDFSGGYNEQFF.

The chain is built from TRBV4-1 and TRBJ2-7; 7 bases fit TRBD2. Germline CDR1 and CDR2: MGHRA and YSYEKL. After removal of 0 bases from V and 3 bases from J, the junction contained 8 bases not matched to a gene. The CDR3 covers 16 residues. The CDR3 nucleotides are TGCGCCAGCAGCCAAGATCTTCCGGGAGGACACTACGAGCAGTACTTC. This sequence encodes CASSQDLPGGHYEQYF.

The chain has TRBV30 and TRBJ1-2, with 9 nucleotides matching TRBD1. From germline, CDR1 is GTSNPN and CDR2 SVGIG (reference sequence). The CDR3 contains 15 residues. After removal of 2 bases from V and 2 bases from J, the junction contained 6 bases not matched to a gene. In DNA form, the CDR3 reads TGTGCCTGGAGTCAGACAGGGGGAGTAAACTATGGCTACACCTTC. As protein: CAWSQTGGVNYGYTF.

J is TRBJ1-1 and V is TRBV6-1, with D possibly matching TRBD1 (5 bases). In germline, CDR1 is MNHNS, CDR2 SASEGT. CDR3 length: 16 residues. Trimming removed 4 bases from V and 5 bases from J, with 20 bases in between. The DNA of the CDR3 is TGTGCCAGCAGTGGATATTTCGGGACGGGGAGGACTGAAGCTTTCTTT. Its protein product is CASSGYFGTGRTEAFF.

The chain joins TRBV11-2 to TRBJ2-7, with D maybe TRBD2 (5 bases). Per germline, CDR1 SGHAT and CDR2 FQNNGV. Trimming stripped 1 base from V and 6 bases from J, with 16 bases between. The CDR3 consists of 15 residues. DNA for the CDR3: TGTGCCAGCAGCTTAGGCGTGGGAGTGGGGAGCGAGCAGTACTTC. Its protein product is CASSLGVGVGSEQYF.

The sample holds a few counts of this clone. The chain has TRBV10-2 and TRBJ2-1; 10 positions match TRBD2. Per the germline V gene, CDR1 is WSHSY and CDR2 is SAAADI. Trimming at V came to 2 bases and at J to 9 bases, leaving 10 bases not matched to a gene. This CDR3 comprises 16 residues. The CDR3 DNA reads as TGCGCCAGCAGTGAGCTTGCTAGCGGGAGCTTGAGTGAGCAGTTCTTC. Protein: CASSELASGSLSEQFF.

Written as DNA, the CDR3 is TGTGCCAGCAGCGTAGCGGACAAGAGGTACAATGAGCAGTTCTTC. Translation gives CASSVADKRYNEQFF. This chain uses TRBV9 with TRBJ2-1, with a weak D call TRBD1 (5 bases). This CDR3 is built from 15 residues. Trimming removed 0 bases from V and 4 bases from J, with 11 bases in between. Germline V CDR1 and CDR2: SGDLS, YYNGEE.

The chain recombines TRBV27 with TRBJ2-7; D is perhaps TRBD2 (6 bases). The germline V gene encodes CDR1 MNHEY and CDR2 SMNVEV (reference sequence). V gave up 5 bases and J gave up 2 bases, with 10 bases separating them. The CDR3 length is 13 residues. CDR3 sequence reads: CASSNPGAYEQYF. For the CDR3, the DNA is TGTGCCAGCAGTAATCCGGGGGCCTACGAGCAGTACTTC.

The gene calls are TRBV28 and TRBJ1-4, with TRBD1 identical over 10 bases. Trimming cost V 5 bases and J 7 bases; bases outside gene matches: 4. CDR1 and CDR2 from the germline V gene are MDHEN and SYDVKM. The CDR3 is 14 amino acids. The CDR3 region is CASSTDRGPEKLFF. The CDR3 region has the DNA TGTGCCAGCAGTACCGACAGGGGGCCTGAAAAACTGTTTTTT.